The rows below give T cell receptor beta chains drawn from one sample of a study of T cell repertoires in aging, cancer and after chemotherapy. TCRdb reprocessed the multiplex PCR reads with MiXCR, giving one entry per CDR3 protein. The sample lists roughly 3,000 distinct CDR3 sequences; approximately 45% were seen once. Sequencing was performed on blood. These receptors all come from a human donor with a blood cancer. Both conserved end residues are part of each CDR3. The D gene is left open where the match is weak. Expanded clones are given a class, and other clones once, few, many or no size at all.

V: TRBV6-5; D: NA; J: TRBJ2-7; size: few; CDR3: CASSLRDGRYEQYF; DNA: TGTGCCAGCAGCTTACGGGACGGGCGCTACGAGCAGTACTTC
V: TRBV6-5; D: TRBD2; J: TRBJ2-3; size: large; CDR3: CASSGLAGIYTDTQYF; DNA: TGTGCCAGCAGCGGACTAGCGGGGATCTACACAGATACGCAGTATTTT
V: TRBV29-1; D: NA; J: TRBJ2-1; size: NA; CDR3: CSVEVPTELLAEQFF; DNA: TGCAGCGTTGAAGTACCGACTGAGTTGCTTGCTGAGCAGTTCTTC
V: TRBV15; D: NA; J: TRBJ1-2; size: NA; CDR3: CATSQGRGLGYGYTF; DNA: TGTGCCACCAGCCAGGGCCGGGGGTTGGGCTATGGCTACACCTTC
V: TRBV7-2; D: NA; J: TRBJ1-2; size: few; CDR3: CASSLREGGGYTF; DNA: TGTGCCAGCAGCTTACGGGAGGGGGGTGGCTACACCTTC
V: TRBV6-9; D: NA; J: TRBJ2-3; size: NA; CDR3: CASSYLAFTDTQYF; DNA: TGTGCCAGCAGTTATTTGGCCTTCACAGATACGCAGTATTTT
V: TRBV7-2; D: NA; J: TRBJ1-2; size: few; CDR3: CASSLEGRGYGYTF; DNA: TGTGCCAGCAGCTTAGAAGGGCGTGGCTATGGCTACACCTTC
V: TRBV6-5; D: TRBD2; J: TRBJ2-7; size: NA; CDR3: CARGGGDEQYF; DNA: TGTGCCAGGGGGGGGGGGGACGAGCAGTACTTC
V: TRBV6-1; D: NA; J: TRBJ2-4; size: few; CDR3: CASSEALGGNDIQYF; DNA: TGTGCCAGCAGTGAGGCCCTTGGCGGGAATGACATTCAGTACTTC
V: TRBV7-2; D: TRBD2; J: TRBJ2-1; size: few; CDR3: CASSSTGTNYNEQFF; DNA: TGTGCCAGCAGCTCAACCGGGACTAACTACAATGAGCAGTTCTTC
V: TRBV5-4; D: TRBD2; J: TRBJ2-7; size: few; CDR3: CASSPPAGGRNEQYF; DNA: TGTGCCAGCAGCCCCCCAGCGGGGGGCCGGAACGAGCAGTACTTC
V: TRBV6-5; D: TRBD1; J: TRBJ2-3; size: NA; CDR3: CASSYGTGDGADTQYF; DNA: TGTGCCAGCAGTTATGGGACAGGCGACGGGGCAGATACGCAGTATTTT